These 7 T cell receptor beta chains came from one sample sequenced in a study of control samples from healthy donors and cancer patients. Data came from immunoSEQ multiplex PCR; TCRdb stores just in-frame clones and leaves some out. The sample shows 150,000 to 200,000 clones, 85% to 90% of them seen only once. Sequences were obtained from blood. The origin of the receptors is a woman aged 45-65 years in good health.

The rearrangement links TRBV6-5 to TRBJ2-7; TRBD2 matches at 8 bases. Germline V gene data show CDR1 as MNHEY and CDR2 as SVGAGI. The CDR3 runs to 16 residues. The junction had 12 bases not matched to a gene; V was cut back by 2 bases and J by 6 bases. CDR3 residues: CASSYTGGGLGREQYF. The CDR3 nucleotides are TGTGCCAGCAGTTACACGGGAGGGGGGCTAGGGCGCGAGCAGTACTTC.

The chain has TRBV3-1 (or the pseudogene TRBV3-2) and TRBJ2-1; weak D call: TRBD2 (5 bases). With 4 bases removed from V and 7 bases from J, the gap between germline ends came to 8 bases. CDR3 size: 12 residues. CDR1 is LGHDT and CDR2 is YNNKEL in the germline V gene (reference sequence). CDR3 residues: CASSRTLNEQFF. CDR3 DNA: TGTGCCAGCAGCCGGACTCTTAATGAGCAGTTCTTC.

This clone was detected once. The chain employs TRBV19 and TRBJ1-2, with unresolved D. Per germline, CDR1 LNHDA and CDR2 SQIVND (reference sequence). V lost 3 bases to trimming and J lost 7 bases, with 12 bases between them. The CDR3 length is 13 residues. The CDR3 loop reads CASSIDGEGGYTF. Here the CDR3 DNA reads TGTGCCAGTAGTATCGACGGGGAGGGTGGCTACACCTTC.

The chain recombines TRBV27 with TRBJ1-1, with D perhaps TRBD1 (5 bases). V lost 3 bases and J 3 bases, leaving 11 bases between the germline ends. The CDR3 contains 14 residues. Germline CDR1 reads MNHEY; CDR2 reads SMNVEV (reference sequence). CDR3 residues: CASSFREGHTEAFF. The CDR3 region has the DNA TGTGCCAGCAGTTTCAGGGAGGGACACACTGAAGCTTTCTTT.

This chain links TRBV7-2 with TRBJ1-1; D gene unclear. The germline gives CDR1 SGHTA, CDR2 FQGNSA. The CDR3 has 15 residues. Trimming left V 5 bases short and J 2 bases short, with 15 bases between. DNA of the CDR3: TGTGCCAGCAGCGTTTCGGCGTTGGGTAACACTGAAGCTTTCTTT. Translated: CASSVSALGNTEAFF.

The chain is built from TRBV27 and TRBJ2-7; 8 bases are a match to TRBD1. This CDR3 comprises 14 residues. From germline, CDR1 is MNHEY and CDR2 SMNVEV (reference sequence). The V and J ends lost 1 base and 7 bases, in that order; junction bases with no gene match: 6. As DNA, the CDR3 is TGTGCCAGCAGTTTATTGATGGACAGGGTTGAGCAGTACTTC. Translated, it gives CASSLLMDRVEQYF.

The V gene is TRBV5-1, the J gene TRBJ2-1; weak D call: TRBD1 (7 bases). V was pared by 0 bases and J by 4 bases, with 11 bases between. CDR1 and CDR2 from the germline V gene are SGHRS and YFSETQ. The CDR3 is 15 amino acids. CDR3 protein: CASSLGQGLYNEQFF. The CDR3 region has the DNA TGCGCCAGCAGCTTGGGACAGGGACTTTACAATGAGCAGTTCTTC.